One and the same sample provided the 31 T cell receptor beta chains below, sequenced in a study of OX40 agonist ivuxolimab in advanced cancers. Libraries were prepared by immunoSEQ multiplex PCR; TCRdb keeps only in-frame clonotypes and omits some of them. This table has approximately 12,000 clones, under 80% appearing once. The specimen was CD4+ or CD8+ T cells sorted from blood, collected in a trial of the OX40 agonist ivuxolimab. Receptors originate from an adult with an advanced solid tumor such as melanoma, head and neck, liver or kidney cancer.

V and J are TRBV7-8 and TRBJ1-2; D unresolved. Germline assignment: CDR1 SGHVS and CDR2 FQNEAQ. The V end was cut by 1 base, the J end by 8 bases, with 11 bases between. This CDR3 is built from 13 residues. The chain's CDR3 is CASSLEYGGGYTF. CDR3 sequence (DNA): TGTGCCAGCAGCTTAGAGTACGGCGGAGGCTACACCTTC.

The chain joins TRBV4-1 to TRBJ2-7, with 11 bases aligning to TRBD1. CDR3 length: 12 residues. J was trimmed by 3 bases and V by 10 bases; bases with no gene match: 2. Germline V gene lookup returns CDR1 MGHRA and CDR2 YSYEKL. The CDR3 nucleotides are TGCGCCACCGGGACAGGGGGCTACGAGCAGTACTTC. Amino acid sequence: CATGTGGYEQYF.

This chain connects TRBV11-2 to TRBJ2-7; tentatively, D is TRBD1 or TRBD2 (8 bases each). CDR1 is SGHAT and CDR2 is FQNNGV in the germline V gene. The CDR3 consists of 18 residues. The V end was cut by 5 bases, the J end by 0 bases, with 23 bases between. The CDR3 DNA reads as TGTGCCAGCAGCGGGCAGGGGGCCGGGCGGGAGGTCTCCTACGAGCAGTACTTC. Encoded protein: CASSGQGAGREVSYEQYF.

This rearrangement joins TRBV2 to TRBJ2-7; D remains ambiguous. Germline V gene lookup returns CDR1 SNHLY and CDR2 FYNNEI. The CDR3 consists of 13 residues. V was trimmed by 2 bases and J by 3 bases, leaving 8 bases between them. The CDR3, as DNA: TGTGCCAGCAGTGAATGGAATGGCTACGAGCAGTACTTC. It is translated as CASSEWNGYEQYF.

The chain combines TRBV19 with TRBJ2-7; 11 bases are a match to TRBD1. Germline V gene data show CDR1 as LNHDA and CDR2 as SQIVND (reference sequence). V dropped 5 bases and J dropped 6; count of bases not matched to a gene: 12. This CDR3 has 16 residues. The CDR3 loop is CASSSPGTGGKGEQYF. In DNA, the CDR3 is TGTGCCAGTAGTTCTCCCGGGACAGGGGGTAAAGGCGAGCAGTACTTC.

The chain joins TRBV27 to TRBJ2-1; the match to TRBD1 covers 8 bases. J gave up 8 bases and V 0 bases, and 3 bases lay outside the gene matches. The length of the CDR3 is 14 residues. Germline CDR1 and CDR2: MNHEY and SMNVEV (reference sequence). The CDR3 coding sequence is TGTGCCAGCAGTTTATCCCAGGGGGCTGATGAGCAGTTCTTC. This encodes CASSLSQGADEQFF.

This clone showed up just a few times. The chain recombines TRBV2 with TRBJ1-1, with TRBD1 matching over 7 bases. V dropped 3 bases and J dropped 1; count of bases not matched to a gene: 11. In germline, CDR1 is SNHLY, CDR2 FYNNEI. The CDR3 totals 17 residues. This chain's CDR3 is CASSDPTGPRSNTEAFF. In nucleotides, the CDR3 is TGTGCCAGCAGTGATCCGACAGGGCCTAGATCGAACACTGAAGCTTTCTTT.

The V gene is TRBV9, the J gene TRBJ2-1; no reliable D call. The CDR3 covers 13 residues. V shed 0 bases and J shed 7 bases, with 8 bases lying between them. Germline values: CDR1 SGDLS, CDR2 YYNGEE. CDR3 region: CASSVESWNEQFF. The CDR3 nucleotides are TGTGCCAGCAGCGTAGAGTCGTGGAATGAGCAGTTCTTC.

The chain uses TRBV15 and TRBJ2-5; tentatively, D is TRBD1 (5 bases). The CDR3 totals 15 residues. V was cut by 3 bases and J by 5 bases, with 16 bases left in between. The germline V gene encodes CDR1 LNHNV and CDR2 YYDKDF (reference sequence). The CDR3 loop reads CATSSAQGVEETQYF. In DNA, the CDR3 is TGTGCCACCAGCAGTGCCCAGGGTGTTGAGGAGACCCAGTACTTC.

This clone is a singleton in its sample. V and J are TRBV7-3 and TRBJ2-1, with a possible D match to TRBD2 (5 bases). This CDR3 spans 17 amino acids. The V gene lost 1 base and the J gene lost 1 base, with 14 bases spanning the gap. CDR1 SGHTA and CDR2 FQGTGA come from the germline V gene. The CDR3 loop is CASSLILAPSSYNEQFF. CDR3 sequence (DNA): TGTGCCAGCAGCTTAATCCTAGCCCCCTCTTCCTACAATGAGCAGTTCTTC.

The V and J genes are TRBV7-9 and TRBJ2-1; 14 bases line up with TRBD2. J was trimmed by 8 bases and V by 8 bases; bases with no gene match: 8. Germline V gene data show CDR1 as SEHNR and CDR2 as FQNEAQ (reference sequence). The CDR3 spans 15 residues. In nucleotides, the CDR3 is TGTGCCAGCTGTTTGACTAGCGGGAGGGTCGATGAGCAGTTCTTC. This translates into CASCLTSGRVDEQFF.

This clone was found once. V usage is TRBV29-1 and J usage is TRBJ2-5; 7 bases agree with TRBD1. V lost 6 bases and J lost 0; bases outside the gene matches: 10. CDR1 and CDR2 (germline): SQVTM, ANQGSEA. CDR3 length equals 15 residues. CDR3 region: CSVEWGTDYQETQYF. As DNA, the CDR3 is TGCAGCGTCGAATGGGGGACAGACTACCAAGAGACCCAGTACTTC.

This clone is medium-sized within its sample. The chain combines TRBV6-5 with TRBJ1-1; D remains unclear. Looked up from germline, CDR1 is MNHEY and CDR2 is SVGAGI. The CDR3 contains 15 residues. V lost 5 bases and J lost 1, with 14 bases in between. CDR3 residues: CASSMQPAPNTEAFF. In DNA, the CDR3 is TGTGCCAGCAGTATGCAGCCGGCCCCGAACACTGAAGCTTTCTTT.

The rearrangement uses TRBV6-1 and TRBJ1-1; D ambiguous. The CDR3 extends over 12 amino acids. Trimming cost V 6 bases and J 2 bases, with 7 bases left between them. Germline V gene lookup returns CDR1 MNHNS and CDR2 SASEGT. The CDR3 nucleotides are TGTGCCAGCAGCGTTCCTAACACTGAAGCTTTCTTT. Its protein is CASSVPNTEAFF.

The gene calls are TRBV27 and TRBJ1-2; D gene uncertain. Germline CDR1 MNHEY, CDR2 SMNVEV (reference sequence). The V end lost 0 bases, the J end lost 0 bases, and 5 bases lay between the germline ends. The CDR3 consists of 14 residues. The CDR3 nucleotides read TGTGCCAGCAGTTTATCGGGAGCTAACTATGGCTACACCTTC. It is translated as CASSLSGANYGYTF.

V gene TRBV19 combines with J gene TRBJ2-1; 9 bases agree with TRBD2. Germline CDR1 reads LNHDA; CDR2 reads SQIVND (reference sequence). The J segment lost 3 bases and the V segment lost 3 bases, leaving 3 bases of the junction unmatched. The CDR3 is 15 amino acids. The CDR3 reads CASSMLAGVYNEQFF. The DNA for the CDR3 is TGTGCCAGTAGTATGTTAGCGGGAGTCTACAATGAGCAGTTCTTC. Supplemented by reference TRBV19 and TRBJ2-1, the full variable domain reads DGGITQSPKYLFRKEGQNVTLSCEQNLNHDAMYWYRQDPGQGLRLIYYSQIVNDFQKGDIAEGYSVSREKKESFPLTVTSAQKNPTAFYLCASSMLAGVYNEQFFGPGTRLTVL.

V usage is TRBV9 and J usage is TRBJ2-1, with D tentatively TRBD2 (6 bases). The CDR3 length is 14 residues. Germline V gene sequence: CDR1 SGDLS, CDR2 YYNGEE. V shed 0 bases and J shed 7 bases, with 11 bases lying between them. CDR3 in amino acids: CASSVGVAANEQFF. CDR3 bases: TGTGCCAGCAGCGTAGGGGTAGCGGCTAATGAGCAGTTCTTC.

The gene calls are TRBV6-5 and TRBJ1-1; 11 bases line up with TRBD1. The J segment lost 3 bases and the V segment lost 5 bases, leaving 2 bases of the junction unmatched. There are 14 residues in the CDR3. Germline V gives CDR1 MNHEY, CDR2 SVGAGI. The CDR3 coding sequence is TGTGCCAGCAGTGGGACAGGGGGGTACACTGAAGCTTTCTTT. This sequence encodes CASSGTGGYTEAFF.

The V call is TRBV9, the J call TRBJ2-3; D is undetermined. CDR3 length: 13 amino acids. Germline V lookup: CDR1 SGDLS, CDR2 YYNGEE. Deletions cut 4 bases from V and 2 bases from J, with 8 bases between. CDR3 sequence (DNA): TGTGCCAGCAGCCAACTTACCACAGATACGCAGTATTTT. Protein: CASSQLTTDTQYF.

V and J are TRBV5-4 and TRBJ2-4; 11 positions agree with TRBD2. CDR3 length: 15 residues. J lost 6 bases, V lost 2 bases, and 4 bases had no gene match. Germline-derived CDR1 and CDR2 are SGHNT and YYREEE (reference sequence). Here the CDR3 reads CASSLGTSGRNIQYF. CDR3 coding DNA: TGTGCCAGCAGCTTAGGGACTAGCGGAAGAAACATTCAGTACTTC.

This clone was counted a few times. The CDR3 end shows no conserved phenylalanine or tryptophan, and so a read error is likely. Because the CDR3's place on the DNA is in doubt, the DNA is left out and the CDR3 is given as listed by TCRdb. The chain's CDR3 is CASSSDRGT. The chain links TRBV5-4 to TRBJ2-6; the D call TRBD1 from the table was never checked on the DNA. The CDR3 comprises 9 residues, both ends counted. Per the germline V gene, CDR1 is SGHNT and CDR2 is YYREEE (reference sequence).

The chain uses TRBV7-6 and TRBJ1-3; maybe TRBD1 (5 bases). The CDR3 extends over 16 amino acids. V was clipped by 1 base and J by 7 bases, with 17 bases between them. Germline V CDR1 and CDR2: SGHVS, FNYEAQ. The CDR3 loop reads CASSLGDGATGNTIYF. CDR3 nucleotide sequence: TGTGCCAGCAGCTTAGGTGACGGGGCAACGGGGAACACCATATATTTT.

The sample holds a few counts of this clone. The chain couples TRBV5-8 to TRBJ2-7; a weak D match, TRBD1 (6 bases). In germline, CDR1 is SGHTS, CDR2 YDEGEE. With 4 bases removed from V and 6 bases from J, the gap between germline ends came to 14 bases. The CDR3 is made up of 13 amino acids. The CDR3 region is CASSLPQGSEQYF. The CDR3, as DNA: TGTGCCAGCAGCCTACCCCAGGGGTCCGAGCAGTACTTC.

J is TRBJ2-2 and V is TRBV29-1, with D maybe TRBD2 (7 bases). Germline V gives CDR1 SQVTM, CDR2 ANQGSEA. The CDR3 totals 15 residues. Trimming removed 2 bases from V and 4 bases from J, with 14 bases in between. CDR3 sequence (DNA): TGCAGCGTTGAATCGGGGGGCGGGGGCACCGGGGAGCTGTTTTTT. This translates into CSVESGGGGTGELFF.

The V call is TRBV4-1, the J call TRBJ2-2, with TRBD2 identical over 9 bases. CDR1 is MGHRA and CDR2 is YSYEKL in the germline V gene. The CDR3 is 19 amino acids. J gave up 6 bases and V 1 base, and 15 bases lay outside the gene matches. This CDR3 reads CASSQARLSGRVTAGELFF. CDR3 bases: TGCGCCAGCAGCCAAGCGAGGCTTAGCGGGAGAGTTACTGCCGGGGAGCTGTTTTTT.

The CDR3 sequence: CASSFPGTGSQRWEKQYF. CDR3 sequence (DNA): TGTGCCAGCAGCTTCCCCGGGACAGGGTCACAAAGGTGGGAGAAGCAGTACTTC. The J gene is TRBJ2-7, the V gene TRBV7-9, with 9 bases that match TRBD1. The CDR3 sequence is 18 residues long. V dropped 3 bases and J dropped 8; count of bases not matched to a gene: 20. CDR1 SEHNR and CDR2 FQNEAQ come from the germline V gene (reference sequence).

The V call is TRBV11-2, the J call TRBJ2-1; D may be TRBD1 (5 bases). CDR1 and CDR2 (germline): SGHAT, FQNNGV. The CDR3 runs to 14 residues. The germline V and J ends were trimmed by 1 base and 2 bases, with 6 bases remaining between them. The CDR3 DNA reads TGTGCCAGCAGCTTAGTGACAGCCTACAATGAGCAGTTCTTC. This encodes CASSLVTAYNEQFF.

The V gene is TRBV19, the J gene TRBJ2-5, with D perhaps TRBD2 (5 bases). This CDR3 region has 14 residues. Germline V lookup: CDR1 LNHDA, CDR2 SQIVND (reference sequence). The V and J ends lost 1 base and 1 base respectively, with 7 bases between them. CDR3 residues: CASSIGGSQETQYF. Written as DNA, the CDR3 is TGTGCCAGTAGTATAGGAGGGAGCCAAGAGACCCAGTACTTC.

The J gene is TRBJ1-2, the V gene TRBV11-2, with D uncertain. Deletions cut 1 base from V and 7 bases from J, with 7 bases between. Germline V CDR1 and CDR2: SGHAT, FQNNGV. This CDR3 has 12 amino acids. In DNA form, the CDR3 reads TGTGCCAGCAGCTTAGCCACGCCTGGCTACACCTTC. This codes for CASSLATPGYTF.

The chain has TRBV13 and TRBJ2-7; 10 nucleotides align to TRBD2. The CDR3 has 15 amino acids. Germline-derived CDR1 and CDR2 are PRHDT and FYEKMQ (reference sequence). Trimming cost V 5 bases and J 4 bases; bases outside gene matches: 8. CDR3 sequence reads: CASSNGSGRWYEQYF. In nucleotides, the CDR3 is TGTGCCAGCAGCAATGGTAGCGGGAGGTGGTACGAGCAGTACTTC.

There are a few counts of this clone. This chain connects TRBV7-8 to TRBJ1-6; no clear D. V was pared by 2 bases and J by 4 bases, with 6 bases between. Germline V CDR1 and CDR2: SGHVS, FQNEAQ. The CDR3 runs 14 residues. The chain's CDR3 is CASSLFRYNSPLHF. DNA of the CDR3: TGTGCCAGCAGCTTATTCCGTTATAATTCACCCCTCCACTTT.